This record looks at one T cell receptor beta chain sequence and its context. Its antigen is still unknown. Using a J-beta primer mix together with a sample-barcoded 5' primer, a second PCR was run for about 6 to 11 cycles. TCRdb reprocessed the 5' RACE reads via MiXCR and lists one record per CDR3 protein. The sample lists about 2 million distinct CDR3 sequences, less than 50% seen once, with roughly 2.1% in the top ten. With 2 bases removed from V and 9 bases from J, the gap between germline ends came to 8 bases. In germline, CDR1 is KGHSH, CDR2 LQKENI. The CDR3 covers 12 residues. This sample is drawn from a study of blood T cells in healthy people across ages. On the study more broadly: Using template switching, researchers captured about one barcoded beta molecule for each two T cells.

Study observations and caveats: Diversity estimates from one million T cells were considered underestimates.

The sequence derives from a woman between 35 and 50 years old in good health. Sequenced material: blood. V is TRBV18 and J is TRBJ2-1; D unclear. The CDR3 DNA follows: TGTGCCAGCTCACCAAGGTTGATTGAGCAGTTCTTC. Its translation: CASSPRLIEQFF. The full variable domain, its missing parts supplied by reference TRBV18 and TRBJ2-1, is NAGVMQNPRHLVRRRGQEARLRCSPMKGHSHVYWYRQLPEEGLKFMVYLQKENIIDESGMPKERFSAEFPKEGPSILRIQQVVRGDSAAYFCASSPRLIEQFFGPGTRLTVL.